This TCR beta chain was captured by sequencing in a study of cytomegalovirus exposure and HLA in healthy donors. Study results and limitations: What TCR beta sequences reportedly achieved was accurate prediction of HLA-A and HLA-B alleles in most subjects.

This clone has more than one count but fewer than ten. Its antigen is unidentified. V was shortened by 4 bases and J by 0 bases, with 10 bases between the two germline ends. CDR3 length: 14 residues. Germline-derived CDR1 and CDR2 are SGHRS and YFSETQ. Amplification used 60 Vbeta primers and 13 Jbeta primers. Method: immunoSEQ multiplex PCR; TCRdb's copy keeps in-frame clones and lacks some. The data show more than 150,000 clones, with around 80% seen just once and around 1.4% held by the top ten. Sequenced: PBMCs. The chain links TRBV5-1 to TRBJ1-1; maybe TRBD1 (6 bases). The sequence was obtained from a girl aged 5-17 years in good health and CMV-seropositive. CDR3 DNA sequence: TGCGCCAGCAGCCAGGGGCTCATGAACACTGAAGCTTTCTTT. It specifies CASSQGLMNTEAFF.